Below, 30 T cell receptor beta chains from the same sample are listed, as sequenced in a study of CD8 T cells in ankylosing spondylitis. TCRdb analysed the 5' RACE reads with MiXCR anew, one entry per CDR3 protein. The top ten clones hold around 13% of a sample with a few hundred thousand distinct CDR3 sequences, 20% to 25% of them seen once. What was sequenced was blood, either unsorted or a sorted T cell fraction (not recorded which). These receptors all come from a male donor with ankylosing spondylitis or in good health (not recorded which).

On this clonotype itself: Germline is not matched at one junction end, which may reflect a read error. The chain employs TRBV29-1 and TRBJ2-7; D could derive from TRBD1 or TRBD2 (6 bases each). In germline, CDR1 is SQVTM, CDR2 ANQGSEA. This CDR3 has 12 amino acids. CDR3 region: CIVSPRGDEQYF. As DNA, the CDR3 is TGCATCGTTTCCCCGAGGGGGGACGAGCAGTACTTC.

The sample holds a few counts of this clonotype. The CDR3: CARGTSGSYEQYF. The CDR3 nucleotides read TGTGCCAGGGGGACTAGCGGATCCTACGAGCAGTACTTC. V and J are TRBV2 and TRBJ2-7; 11 bases align to TRBD2. The germline gives CDR1 SNHLY, CDR2 FYNNEI. The CDR3 runs 13 residues. The trim removed 9 bases at V and 1 base at J, leaving 2 bases unmatched.

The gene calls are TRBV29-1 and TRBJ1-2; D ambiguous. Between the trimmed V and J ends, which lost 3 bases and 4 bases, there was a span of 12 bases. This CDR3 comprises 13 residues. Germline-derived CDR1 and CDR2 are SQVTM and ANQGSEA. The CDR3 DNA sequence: TGCAGCGTTGATGGGTCAGAAATCTATGGCTACACCTTC. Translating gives CSVDGSEIYGYTF.

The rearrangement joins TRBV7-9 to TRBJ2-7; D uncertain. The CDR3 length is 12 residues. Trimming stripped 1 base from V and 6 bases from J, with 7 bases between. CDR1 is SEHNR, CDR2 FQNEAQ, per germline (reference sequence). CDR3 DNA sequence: TGTGCCAGCAGCTTAGAGGTGCCCGAGCAGTACTTC. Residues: CASSLEVPEQYF.

DNA for the CDR3: TGTGCCAGCAGTTTCGTCGCGGACAGCCACGAGCAGTACTTC. This sequence encodes CASSFVADSHEQYF. This chain connects TRBV12-3 or TRBV12-4 to TRBJ2-7, with D tentatively TRBD1 (6 bases). Between the trimmed V and J ends, which lost 3 bases and 5 bases, there was a span of 14 bases. The CDR3 runs to 14 residues.

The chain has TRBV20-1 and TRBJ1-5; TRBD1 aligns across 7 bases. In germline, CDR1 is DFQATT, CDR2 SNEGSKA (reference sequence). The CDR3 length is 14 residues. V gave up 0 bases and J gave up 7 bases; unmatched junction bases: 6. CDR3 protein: CSARDKQGLQPQHF. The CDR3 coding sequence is TGCAGTGCTAGAGACAAACAGGGGCTCCAGCCCCAGCATTTT.

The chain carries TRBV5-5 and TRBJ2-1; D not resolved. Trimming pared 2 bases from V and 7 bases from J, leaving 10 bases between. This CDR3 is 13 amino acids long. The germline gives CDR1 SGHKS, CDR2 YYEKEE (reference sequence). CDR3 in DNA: TGTGCCAGCAGCTTCGGACCGACGAATGAGCAGTTCTTC. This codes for CASSFGPTNEQFF.

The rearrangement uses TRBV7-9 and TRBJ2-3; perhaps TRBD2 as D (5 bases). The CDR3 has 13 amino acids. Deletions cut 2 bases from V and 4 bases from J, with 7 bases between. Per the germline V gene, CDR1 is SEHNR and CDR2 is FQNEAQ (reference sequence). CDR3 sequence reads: CASSLSAADTQYF. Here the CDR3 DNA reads TGTGCCAGCAGCTTATCAGCGGCAGATACGCAGTATTTT. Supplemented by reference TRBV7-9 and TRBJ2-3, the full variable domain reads DTGVSQNPRHKITKRGQNVTFRCDPISEHNRLYWYRQTLGQGPEFLTYFQNEAQLEKSRLLSDRFSAERPKGSFSTLEIQRTEQGDSAMYLCASSLSAADTQYFGPGTRLTVL.

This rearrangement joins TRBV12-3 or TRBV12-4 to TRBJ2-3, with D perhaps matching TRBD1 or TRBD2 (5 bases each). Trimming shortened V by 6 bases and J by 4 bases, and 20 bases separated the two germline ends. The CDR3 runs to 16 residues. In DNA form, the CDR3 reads TGTGCCAGCAGCGCTGGGCCGGGGATGGGGGCAGATACGCAGTATTTT. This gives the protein CASSAGPGMGADTQYF.

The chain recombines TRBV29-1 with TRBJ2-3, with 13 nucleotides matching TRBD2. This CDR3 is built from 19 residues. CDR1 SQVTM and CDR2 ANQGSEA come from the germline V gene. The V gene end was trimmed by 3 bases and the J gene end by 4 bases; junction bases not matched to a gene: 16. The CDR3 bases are TGCAGCGTTGAGAGGCCCAGACTAGCGGGGGGCCACCCGGCAGATACGCAGTATTTT. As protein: CSVERPRLAGGHPADTQYF.

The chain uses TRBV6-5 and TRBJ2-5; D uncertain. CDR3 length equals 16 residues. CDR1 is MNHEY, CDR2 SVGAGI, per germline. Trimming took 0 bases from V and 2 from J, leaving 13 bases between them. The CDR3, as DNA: TGTGCCAGCAGTTACTCGTTGCCAGTGCCGCAAGAGACCCAGTACTTC. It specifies CASSYSLPVPQETQYF.

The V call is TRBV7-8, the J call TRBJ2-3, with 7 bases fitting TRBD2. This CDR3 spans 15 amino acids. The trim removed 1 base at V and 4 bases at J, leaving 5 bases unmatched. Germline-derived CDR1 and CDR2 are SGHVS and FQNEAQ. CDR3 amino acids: CASSLGGGLADTQYF. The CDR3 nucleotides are TGTGCCAGCAGCTTAGGGGGGGGGTTGGCAGATACGCAGTATTTT.

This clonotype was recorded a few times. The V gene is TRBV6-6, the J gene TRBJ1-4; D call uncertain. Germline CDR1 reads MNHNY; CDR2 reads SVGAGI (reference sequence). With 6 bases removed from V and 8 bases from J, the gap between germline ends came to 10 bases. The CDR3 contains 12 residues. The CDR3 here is CASRPLLEKLFF. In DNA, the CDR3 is TGTGCCAGCAGACCTCTGCTAGAAAAACTGTTTTTT.

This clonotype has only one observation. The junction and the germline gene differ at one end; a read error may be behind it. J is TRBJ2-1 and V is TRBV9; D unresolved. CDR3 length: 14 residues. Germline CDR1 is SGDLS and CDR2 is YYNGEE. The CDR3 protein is CASSVEPSYNKQFF. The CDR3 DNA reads TGTGCCAGCAGCGTAGAGCCCTCCTACAATAAGCAGTTCTTC.

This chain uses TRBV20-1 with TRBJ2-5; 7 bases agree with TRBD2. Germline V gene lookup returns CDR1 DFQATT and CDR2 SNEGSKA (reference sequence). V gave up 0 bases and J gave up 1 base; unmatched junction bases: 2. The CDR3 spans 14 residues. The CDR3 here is CSARDREVQETQYF. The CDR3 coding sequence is TGCAGTGCTAGAGATCGGGAGGTCCAAGAGACCCAGTACTTC.

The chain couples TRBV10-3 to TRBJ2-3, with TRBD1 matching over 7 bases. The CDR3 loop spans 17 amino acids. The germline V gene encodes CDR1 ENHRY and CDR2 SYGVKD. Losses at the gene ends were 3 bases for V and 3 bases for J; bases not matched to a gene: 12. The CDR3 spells CAISDQDRALKTDTQYF. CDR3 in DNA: TGTGCCATCAGTGACCAAGACAGGGCTCTTAAAACAGATACGCAGTATTTT.

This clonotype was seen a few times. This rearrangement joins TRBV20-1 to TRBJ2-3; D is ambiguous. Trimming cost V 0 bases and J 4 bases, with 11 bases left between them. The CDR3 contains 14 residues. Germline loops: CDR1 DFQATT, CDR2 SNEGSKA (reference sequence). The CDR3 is CSARDLAGSDTQYF. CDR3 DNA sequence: TGCAGTGCTAGAGATTTGGCCGGTTCAGATACGCAGTATTTT.

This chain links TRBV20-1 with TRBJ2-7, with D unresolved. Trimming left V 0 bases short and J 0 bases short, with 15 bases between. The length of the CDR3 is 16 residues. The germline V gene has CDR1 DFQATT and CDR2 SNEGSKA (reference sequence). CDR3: CSARDQTAGFSYEQYF. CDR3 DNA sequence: TGCAGTGCTAGAGATCAGACCGCAGGCTTCTCCTACGAGCAGTACTTC.

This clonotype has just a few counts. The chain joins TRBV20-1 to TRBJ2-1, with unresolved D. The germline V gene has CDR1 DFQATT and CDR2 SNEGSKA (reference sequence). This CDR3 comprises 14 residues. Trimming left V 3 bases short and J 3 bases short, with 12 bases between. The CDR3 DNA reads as TGCAGTGCTAGGGTACTAACGATCTACAATGAGCAGTTCTTC. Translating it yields CSARVLTIYNEQFF.

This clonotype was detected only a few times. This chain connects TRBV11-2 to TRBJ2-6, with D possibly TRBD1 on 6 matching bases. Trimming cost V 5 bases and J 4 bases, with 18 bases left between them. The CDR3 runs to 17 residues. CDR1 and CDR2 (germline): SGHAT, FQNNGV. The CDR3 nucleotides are TGTGCCAGCAGCCCGCAGACAGGAATGAGGGGGGCCAACGTCCTGACTTTC. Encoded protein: CASSPQTGMRGANVLTF.

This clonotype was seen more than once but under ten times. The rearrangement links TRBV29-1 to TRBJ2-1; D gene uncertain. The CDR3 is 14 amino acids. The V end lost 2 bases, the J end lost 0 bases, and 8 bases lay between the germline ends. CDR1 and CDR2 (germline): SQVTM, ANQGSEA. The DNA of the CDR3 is TGCAGCGTTGAATACAGCAGCTCCTACAATGAGCAGTTCTTC. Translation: CSVEYSSSYNEQFF.

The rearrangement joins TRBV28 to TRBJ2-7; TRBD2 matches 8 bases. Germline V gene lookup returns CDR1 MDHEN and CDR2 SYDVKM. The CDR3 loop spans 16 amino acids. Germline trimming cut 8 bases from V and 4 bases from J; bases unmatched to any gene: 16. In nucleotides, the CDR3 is TGTGCCAGCCGAAGACTAGCGCCGGGGGAACTATACGAGCAGTACTTC. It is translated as CASRRLAPGELYEQYF.

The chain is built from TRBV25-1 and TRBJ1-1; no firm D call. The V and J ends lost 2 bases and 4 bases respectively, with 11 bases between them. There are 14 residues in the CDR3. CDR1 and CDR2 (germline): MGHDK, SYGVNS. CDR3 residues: CASSEPASATEAFF. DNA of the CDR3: TGTGCCAGCAGTGAACCGGCCAGTGCCACTGAAGCTTTCTTT.

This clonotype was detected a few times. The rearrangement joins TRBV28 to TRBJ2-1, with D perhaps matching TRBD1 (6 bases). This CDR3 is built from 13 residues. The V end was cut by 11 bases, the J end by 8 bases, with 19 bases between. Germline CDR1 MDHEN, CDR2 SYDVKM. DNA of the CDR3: TGTGCCGGCTCGGGGCAGGGGTGGGATGAGCAGTTCTTC. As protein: CAGSGQGWDEQFF.

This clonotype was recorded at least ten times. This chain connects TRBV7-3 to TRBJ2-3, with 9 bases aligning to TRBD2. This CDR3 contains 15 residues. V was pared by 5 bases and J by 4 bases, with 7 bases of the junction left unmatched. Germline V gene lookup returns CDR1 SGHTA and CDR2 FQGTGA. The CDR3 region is CASSPNLAGADTQYF. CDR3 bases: TGTGCCAGCAGCCCGAATTTAGCGGGGGCAGATACGCAGTATTTT. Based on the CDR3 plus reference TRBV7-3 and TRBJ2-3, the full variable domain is GAGVSQTPSNKVTEKGKYVELRCDPISGHTALYWYRQSLGQGPEFLIYFQGTGAADDSGLPNDRFFAVRPEGSVSTLKIQRTERGDSAVYLCASSPNLAGADTQYFGPGTRLTVL.

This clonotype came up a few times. In nucleotides, the CDR3 is TGTGCCAGCAGTTTGGCATATTCAGTAAACAATGAGCAGTTCTTC. Residues: CASSLAYSVNNEQFF. The chain carries TRBV12-3 or TRBV12-4 and TRBJ2-1; no clear D gene. The ends were cut back, 3 bases at V and 5 bases at J, with 14 bases in the middle. This CDR3 is built from 15 residues.

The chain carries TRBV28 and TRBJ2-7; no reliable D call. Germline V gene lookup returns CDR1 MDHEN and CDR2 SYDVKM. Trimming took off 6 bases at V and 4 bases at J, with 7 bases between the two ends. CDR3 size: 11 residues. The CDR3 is CASREEYEQYF. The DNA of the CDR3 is TGTGCCAGCAGGGAAGAATACGAGCAGTACTTC.

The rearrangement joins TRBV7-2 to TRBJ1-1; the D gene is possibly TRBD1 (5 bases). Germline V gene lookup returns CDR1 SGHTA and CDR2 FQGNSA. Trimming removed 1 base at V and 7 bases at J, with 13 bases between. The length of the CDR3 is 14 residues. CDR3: CASSLGAGFIEAFF. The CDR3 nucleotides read TGTGCCAGCAGCTTAGGGGCAGGGTTTATTGAAGCTTTCTTT. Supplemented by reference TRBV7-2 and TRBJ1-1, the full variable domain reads GAGVSQSPSNKVTEKGKDVELRCDPISGHTALYWYRQSLGQGLEFLIYFQGNSAPDKSGLPSDRFSAERTGGSVSTLTIQRTQQEDSAVYLCASSLGAGFIEAFFGQGTRLTVV.

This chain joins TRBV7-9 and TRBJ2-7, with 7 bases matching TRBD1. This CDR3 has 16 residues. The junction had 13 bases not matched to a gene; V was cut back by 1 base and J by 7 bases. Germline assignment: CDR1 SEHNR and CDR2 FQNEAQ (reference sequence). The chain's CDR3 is CASSLGGAGGLWEQYF. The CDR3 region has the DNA TGTGCCAGCAGCTTAGGTGGTGCAGGGGGTCTATGGGAGCAGTACTTC.

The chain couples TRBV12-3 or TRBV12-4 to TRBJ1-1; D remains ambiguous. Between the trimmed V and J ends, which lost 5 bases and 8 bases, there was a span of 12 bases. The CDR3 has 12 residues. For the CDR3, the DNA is TGTGCCAGCAGTACCCCGGGGTTCGAAGCTTTCTTT. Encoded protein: CASSTPGFEAFF.